This T cell receptor (beta chain) was recorded in a study of Tregs in tolerant kidney transplant recipients. Findings of the study overall: The most relevant donor-specific Treg TCRbeta repertoire apparently came from expansion with activated donor B cells. Few patients were studied, so findings need validation in larger groups.

The CDR3 has 15 residues. V gave up 5 bases and J gave up 6 bases; unmatched junction bases: 7. Germline V CDR1 and CDR2: SGHAT, FQNNGV. A note on this clone: Antigen specificity is unknown.

Unstimulated regulatory T cells (CD4+CD25+CD127-), CD4+CD25- non-regulatory cells, CD4 and CD8 cells were FACS-sorted from thawed PBMCs. Sequencing was performed with immunoSEQ multiplex PCR; in TCRdb, only in-frame clones are kept and a portion is missing. The sample has roughly 120,000 clones, around 91% seen once. The chain couples TRBV11-2 to TRBJ2-7; 13 bases line up with TRBD2. The sequence was obtained from a human donor in good health. Sequencing was done on a sample of CD4+ T cells from blood. The CDR3 region has the DNA TGTGCCAGCAGCCCTACCGGGACTAGCGGGATCGAGCAGTACTTC. Its protein is CASSPTGTSGIEQYF.